Listed here are 25 T cell receptor beta chains from one sample, sequenced in a study of cytomegalovirus exposure and HLA in healthy donors. It was with 60 Vbeta and 13 Jbeta primers that the PCR ran. The repertoire was sequenced with immunoSEQ multiplex PCR; TCRdb's copy has only in-frame clones and lacks some. Here the sample spans around 150,000 clones, 79% being singletons. The source material was PBMCs. These receptor sequences come from a man in his fifties in good health and CMV-seropositive.

The chain joins TRBV5-1 to TRBJ1-2, with D possibly being TRBD1 (6 bases). Germline CDR1 reads SGHRS; CDR2 reads YFSETQ. The V and J ends lost 0 bases and 1 base respectively, with 22 bases between them. The CDR3 spans 19 residues. CDR3 protein: CASSLEGIFQGHYNYGYTF. In nucleotides, the CDR3 is TGCGCCAGCAGCTTGGAAGGAATCTTTCAGGGACACTATAACTATGGCTACACCTTC.

This clone was recorded a few times. This chain joins TRBV5-1 and TRBJ1-6, with TRBD1 as a possible D gene (6 bases). The CDR3 consists of 18 residues. Trimming shortened V by 5 bases and J by 0 bases, and 18 bases separated the two germline ends. CDR1 is SGHRS, CDR2 YFSETQ, per germline. This chain's CDR3 is CASRTAGTMSSYNSPLHF. The CDR3 DNA is TGCGCCAGCAGGACCGCCGGGACAATGAGCTCCTATAATTCACCCCTCCACTTT.

This clone has more than one count but fewer than ten. The chain joins TRBV11-2 to TRBJ2-5; maybe TRBD2 (5 bases). CDR3 length: 16 residues. Germline assignment: CDR1 SGHAT and CDR2 FQNNGV. V lost 1 base, J lost 8 bases, and 20 bases lay in between. The CDR3 is CASSLVGGGRSDTQYF. The CDR3, as DNA: TGTGCCAGCAGCTTAGTCGGAGGCGGAAGATCGGATACCCAGTACTTC.

This rearrangement joins TRBV5-6 to TRBJ2-7; 7 bases match TRBD1. CDR1 is SGHDT and CDR2 is YYEEEE in the germline V gene. J gave up 8 bases and V 4 bases, and 12 bases lay outside the gene matches. There are 14 residues in the CDR3. In nucleotides, the CDR3 is TGTGCCAGCAGCCAGGAGACAGGGACCCTAAAGCAGTACTTC. It is translated as CASSQETGTLKQYF.

The gene calls are TRBV14 and TRBJ2-7; 9 bases match TRBD1. Germline V gene lookup returns CDR1 SGHDN and CDR2 FVKESK. V was clipped by 2 bases and J by 4 bases; unmatched bases: 9. The CDR3 extends over 16 amino acids. The CDR3 loop is CASSQSGQGGRYEQYF. CDR3 DNA: TGTGCCAGCAGCCAATCGGGACAGGGAGGGCGATACGAGCAGTACTTC.

J is TRBJ2-1 and V is TRBV6-5; TRBD2 might be the D (5 bases). V lost 2 bases to trimming and J lost 9 bases, with 11 bases between them. CDR3 size: 13 residues. CDR1 and CDR2 from the germline V gene are MNHEY and SVGAGI. In DNA form, the CDR3 reads TGTGCCAGCAGTTACAACATGGCGGGTGAGCAGTTCTTC. Protein product: CASSYNMAGEQFF.

V is TRBV6-6 and J is TRBJ1-4, with TRBD1 matching 9 bases. J lost 5 bases, V lost 5 bases, and 6 bases had no gene match. Germline V gene lookup returns CDR1 MNHNY and CDR2 SVGAGI (reference sequence). The CDR3 consists of 15 residues. CDR3 region: CASSQTGGENEKLFF. Here the CDR3 DNA reads TGTGCCAGCAGTCAGACAGGGGGAGAAAATGAAAAACTGTTTTTT.

This CDR3 is CASRNGDRPNTEAFF. The DNA of the CDR3 is TGTGCCAGCCGCAACGGGGACAGGCCGAACACTGAAGCTTTCTTT. This chain links TRBV6-6 with TRBJ1-1; 8 nucleotides agree with TRBD1. Germline V gene sequence: CDR1 MNHNY, CDR2 SVGAGI (reference sequence). The CDR3 has 15 residues. V lost 8 bases, J lost 1 base, and 9 bases stayed unmatched.

This chain connects TRBV5-1 to TRBJ2-1; 9 bases match TRBD2. V lost 7 bases to trimming and J lost 7 bases; unmatched junction nucleotides: 12. The V gene's germline CDR1 is SGHRS and CDR2 YFSETQ. The CDR3 is 15 amino acids. CDR3 bases: TGCGCCAGCGGATTCGGGATTAGCGGGAGTAATGAGCAGTTCTTC. It translates to CASGFGISGSNEQFF.

This clone was seen only a few times. The V and J genes are TRBV14 and TRBJ2-7, with no clear D. CDR3 length: 12 residues. Trimming stripped 2 bases from V and 3 bases from J, with 5 bases between. Looked up from germline, CDR1 is SGHDN and CDR2 is FVKESK. CDR3 sequence: CASSQTVYEQYF. In DNA, the CDR3 is TGTGCCAGCAGCCAAACAGTCTACGAGCAGTACTTC.

This clone has a handful of counts. The V gene is TRBV5-1, the J gene TRBJ2-1; a possible D gene is TRBD1 (5 bases). Trimming took off 4 bases at V and 5 bases at J, with 10 bases between the two ends. Germline CDR1 SGHRS, CDR2 YFSETQ. This CDR3 contains 13 residues. CDR3 bases: TGCGCCAGCAGCGTGACAGCCGACAATGAGCAGTTCTTC. This translates into CASSVTADNEQFF.

The rearrangement joins TRBV27 to TRBJ2-7, with unresolved D. Trimming left V 7 bases short and J 2 bases short, with 24 bases between. In germline, CDR1 is MNHEY, CDR2 SMNVEV (reference sequence). The CDR3 extends over 17 amino acids. CDR3: CASTLSIEAIPPYEQYF. The CDR3 nucleotides are TGTGCCAGCACGCTCTCTATTGAGGCGATACCGCCCTACGAGCAGTACTTC.

The CDR3 DNA is TGTGCCAGCAGCCCCCGACAGGGAACTGAAGCTTTCTTT. This translates into CASSPRQGTEAFF. This chain uses TRBV14 with TRBJ1-1, with TRBD1 identical over 7 bases. This CDR3 contains 13 residues. Germline V gene lookup returns CDR1 SGHDN and CDR2 FVKESK. The J segment lost 5 bases and the V segment lost 4 bases, leaving 4 bases of the junction unmatched. The whole variable domain, remainder taken from reference TRBV14 and TRBJ1-1, is EAGVTQFPSHSVIEKGQTVTLRCDPISGHDNLYWYRRVMGKEIKFLLHFVKESKQDESGMPNNRFLAERTGGTYSTLKVQPAELEDSGVYFCASSPRQGTEAFFGQGTRLTVV.

The V gene is TRBV10-2, the J gene TRBJ1-5, with D maybe TRBD1 (5 bases). Germline CDR1 WSHSY, CDR2 SAAADI. CDR3 length: 12 amino acids. V dropped 8 bases and J dropped 2 bases, with 7 bases sitting between them. The CDR3 sequence: CASWGGNQPQHF. CDR3 DNA: TGCGCCAGCTGGGGGGGCAATCAGCCCCAGCATTTT.

CDR3 nucleotides: TGTGCCAGCAGCCAGTCACAGGGGTCTGAAGCTTTCTTT. As protein: CASSQSQGSEAFF. The chain couples TRBV16 to TRBJ1-1; TRBD1 agrees at 7 bases. Germline-derived CDR1 and CDR2 are KGHSY and FQNENV. This CDR3 comprises 13 residues. V lost 3 bases and J lost 6; bases outside the gene matches: 4.

V usage is TRBV27 and J usage is TRBJ2-3, with TRBD1 as a possible D gene (5 bases). Deletions cut 0 bases from V and 8 bases from J, with 15 bases between. The V gene's germline CDR1 is MNHEY and CDR2 SMNVEV (reference sequence). The CDR3 sequence is 15 residues long. The CDR3: CASSLSWTQMGTQYF. The CDR3 DNA follows: TGTGCCAGCAGTTTATCTTGGACACAGATGGGTACGCAGTATTTT.

The V gene is TRBV5-1, the J gene TRBJ1-2, with 8 bases that match TRBD1. The V gene end was trimmed by 1 base and the J gene end by 6 bases; junction bases not matched to a gene: 14. This CDR3 contains 17 residues. Germline values: CDR1 SGHRS, CDR2 YFSETQ. The CDR3 bases are TGCGCCAGCAGCTTGCCCGGCGGACAGGGATTGACTAATGGCTACACCTTC. Encoded protein: CASSLPGGQGLTNGYTF.

The gene calls are TRBV29-1 and TRBJ2-5; D perhaps matches TRBD1 (6 bases). The J call is uncertain, as TRBJ2-7 better fits the DNA end. Germline V gene data show CDR1 as SQVTM and CDR2 as ANQGSEA. The CDR3 contains 14 residues. In DNA form, the CDR3 reads TGCAGCGTCCTGATGTACGCAGGGGTGGCCGAGCAGTACTTC. The encoded protein is CSVLMYAGVAEQYF.

The chain joins TRBV6-5 to TRBJ1-2, with 7 bases that match TRBD1. Trimming cost V 0 bases and J 7 bases; bases outside gene matches: 5. This CDR3 comprises 14 residues. Germline CDR1 is MNHEY and CDR2 is SVGAGI. CDR3 loop: CASSYSRQGVGYTF. CDR3 nucleotides: TGTGCCAGCAGTTACTCGCGGCAGGGGGTTGGCTACACCTTC.

V is TRBV7-9 and J is TRBJ1-1; D unresolved. CDR3 length: 14 residues. CDR1 and CDR2 from the germline V gene are SEHNR and FQNEAQ (reference sequence). The germline V and J ends were trimmed by 5 bases and 4 bases, with 14 bases remaining between them. CDR3 sequence (DNA): TGTGCCAGCAGCCCCGATGGTATCGGCACTGAAGCTTTCTTT. Its protein is CASSPDGIGTEAFF.

This rearrangement joins TRBV30 to TRBJ2-2; D call uncertain. CDR1 and CDR2 (germline): GTSNPN, SVGIG (reference sequence). The CDR3 has 13 amino acids. V was cut by 4 bases and J by 6 bases, with 12 bases left in between. The CDR3 nucleotides read TGTGCCTGGATCAGCCTGGGCGCCGGGGAGCTGTTTTTT. Its translation is CAWISLGAGELFF.

The chain links TRBV30 to TRBJ1-4; TRBD1 aligns across 8 bases. V lost 4 bases and J lost 1; bases outside the gene matches: 2. Germline V lookup: CDR1 GTSNPN, CDR2 SVGIG (reference sequence). This CDR3 spans 14 amino acids. In DNA form, the CDR3 reads TGTGCCTGGAAACAGGGGGGAACTAATGAAAAACTGTTTTTT. This translates into CAWKQGGTNEKLFF.

This clone was detected a few times. Sequence at one end of the junction differs from germline and may be a read error. The chain links TRBV7-7 to TRBJ2-1; TRBD2 agrees at 11 bases. In germline, CDR1 is SSHAT, CDR2 FNYEAQ (reference sequence). There are 13 residues in the CDR3. CDR3 sequence (DNA): TGTGCTAGCAGTACTAGCGGGAGCGGTGAGCAGTTCTTC. The encoded protein is CASSTSGSGEQFF.

The J gene is TRBJ2-5, the V gene TRBV27; 7 nucleotides line up with TRBD1. With the DNA end fitting TRBJ2-7 better, the J assignment may be wrong. Germline assignment: CDR1 MNHEY and CDR2 SMNVEV (reference sequence). The CDR3 is 17 amino acids. CDR3 in amino acids: CASSRKWSGQQSYEQYF. The CDR3 nucleotides are TGTGCCAGCAGCCGAAAATGGTCGGGACAGCAATCCTACGAGCAGTACTTC.

CDR3 sequence reads: CASGAGTGPYEQYF. The CDR3 nucleotides are TGCGCCAGCGGGGCCGGGACAGGGCCCTACGAGCAGTACTTC. This chain links TRBV10-1 with TRBJ2-7; 9 bases fit TRBD1. Looked up from germline, CDR1 is WNHNN and CDR2 is SYGVQD (reference sequence). The trim removed 8 bases at V and 2 bases at J, leaving 7 bases unmatched. The CDR3 sequence is 14 residues long.